This TCR beta chain was sequenced during a study of T cell responses to AZD1222 COVID-19 vaccine (dated by TCRdb to the early 2020s). At the level of the whole study: AZD1222 recipients whose second dose came at about 4 weeks and those whose second dose came at about 12 weeks were combined into one group, since spike-specific TCR depth and breadth did not differ between the two schedules. Trial participants were enrolled by age into 18-55, 56-69 and 70-plus year subgroups, with roughly 160, 29 and 62 TCR-sequenced participants respectively. A total of approximately 230 trial participants underwent TCR sequencing, of whom around 200 received two doses of AZD1222 and some 26 received two doses of the MenACWY control vaccine. Overall results and qualifications from the work: Because no day 14 peak-response samples were available, repertoires were characterized only after the peak T cell response. Conclusions about previously exposed vaccinees are limited because only five to seven AZD1222 recipients were SARS-CoV-2 seropositive at baseline. After two AZD1222 doses, both the breadth and the depth of spike-specific TCRs were significantly higher than at day 0 and than in MenACWY recipients. In the small 56-69-year group, the increase in depth fell short of significance, most likely because of low power. CD4 TCRs associated with the vaccine covered the entire spike protein, and the dominant responses were in regions 160-218 and 743-854. Reportedly, close to half of the unique spike-specific TCRs recognized epitopes lying outside the regions that are mutated in the B.1.351 and B.1.1.7 variants. Participants were mostly white British, with more females than males. The authors suggested clonal diversity may have been underestimated.

The germline V gene encodes CDR1 LGHDT and CDR2 YNNKEL (reference sequence). Unmatched junction bases come to 14, with V trimmed by 4 bases and J by 7 bases. Its CDR3 holds 17 amino acids, cysteine through phenylalanine. Solely the CDR3 DNA is kept, with 51 bases framed from the first base. The CDR3 regions of human TCRbeta chains were analyzed by immunosequencing. Processing in the source paper ran as follows. Repertoire TCRs were checked for matches against a reference library of SARS-CoV-2-specific TCRs that had been generated using the MIRA antigen-specificity platform. Breadth was defined as the fraction of unique TCRs that were SARS-CoV-2-associated. Depth was defined as the fraction of total T cells that were SARS-CoV-2-associated. Using the MIRA data, each spike-specific TCR was mapped to the spike region that the TCR reacts to and placed in a CD4 or CD8 class. Log10-transformed breadth and depth values were compared by one-way ANOVA with Sidak's multiple comparisons tests. Held by TCRdb, this immuneACCESS table contains in-frame sequences only and omits some clones. Under half of the omission traces to an unresolved V gene where checked; the cause of the rest is unknown. The DNA gave D and trimming, while V, J and clone size come from that table. The sample records 170,000 or so clones, 90% of which are singletons. The top ten constitute less than 3% of the sample.

Turning to this clone: Which antigen it targets is not known. Qualities for individual bases were not recorded, and no much larger clone is one base off.

The sample's time point label, decoded: baseline before first vaccination. Vaccinee samples came from UK trials COV001 and COV002, including a single-blind randomized controlled phase 2/3 trial of AZD1222 (ChAdOx1 nCoV-19) in healthy adults. Trial participant PBMC samples were collected at day 0 and day 28 after the second dose for TCRbeta chain sequencing. This material consisted of peripheral blood, taken on day 0 of AZD1222 vaccination. The sequence joins TRBV3-1 (or the pseudogene TRBV3-2) to TRBJ1-5, with TRBD1 matching 9 junction bases. The TCR comes from an adult in good health. The sequenced DNA: TGTGCCAGCAGCCCCACATCCCCGGGACAGGGCTGGCAGCCCCAGCATTTT. Translated, this is CASSPTSPGQGWQPQHF.